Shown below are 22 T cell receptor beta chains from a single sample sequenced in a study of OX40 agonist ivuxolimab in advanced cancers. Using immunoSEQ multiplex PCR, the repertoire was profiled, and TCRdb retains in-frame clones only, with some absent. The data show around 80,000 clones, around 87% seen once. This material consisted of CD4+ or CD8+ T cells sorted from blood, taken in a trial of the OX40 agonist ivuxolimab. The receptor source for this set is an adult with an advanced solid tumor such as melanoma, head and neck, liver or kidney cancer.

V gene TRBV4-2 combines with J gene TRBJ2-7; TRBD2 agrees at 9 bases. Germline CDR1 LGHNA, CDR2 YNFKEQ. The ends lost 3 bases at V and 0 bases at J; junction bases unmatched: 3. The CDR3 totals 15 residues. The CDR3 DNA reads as TGTGCCAGCAGCCAGACTAGCGGAAGCTCCTACGAGCAGTACTTC. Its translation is CASSQTSGSSYEQYF.

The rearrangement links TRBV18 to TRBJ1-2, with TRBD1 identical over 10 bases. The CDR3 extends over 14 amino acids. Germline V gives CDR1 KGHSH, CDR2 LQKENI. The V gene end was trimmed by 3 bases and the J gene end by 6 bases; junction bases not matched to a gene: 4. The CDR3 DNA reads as TGTGCCAGCTCACCTGTAGGGACAGGGGATGGCTACACCTTC. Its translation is CASSPVGTGDGYTF. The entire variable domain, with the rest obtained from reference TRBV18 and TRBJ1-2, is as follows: NAGVMQNPRHLVRRRGQEARLRCSPMKGHSHVYWYRQLPEEGLKFMVYLQKENIIDESGMPKERFSAEFPKEGPSILRIQQVVRGDSAAYFCASSPVGTGDGYTFGSGTRLTVV.

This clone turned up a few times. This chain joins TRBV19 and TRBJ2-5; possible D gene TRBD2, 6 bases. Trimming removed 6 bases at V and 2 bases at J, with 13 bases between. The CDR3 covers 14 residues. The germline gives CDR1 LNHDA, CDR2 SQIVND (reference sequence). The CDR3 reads CASSIGGKQETQYF. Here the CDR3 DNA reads TGTGCCAGTAGCATCGGCGGGAAGCAAGAGACCCAGTACTTC.

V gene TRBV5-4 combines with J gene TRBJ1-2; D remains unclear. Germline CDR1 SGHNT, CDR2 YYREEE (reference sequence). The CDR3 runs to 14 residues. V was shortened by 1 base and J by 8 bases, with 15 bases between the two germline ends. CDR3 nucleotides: TGTGCCAGCAGCTTGTTGGCAGGTCTTGGGGGCTACACCTTC. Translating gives CASSLLAGLGGYTF. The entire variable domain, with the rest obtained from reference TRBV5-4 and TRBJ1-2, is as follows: ETGVTQSPTHLIKTRGQQVTLRCSSQSGHNTVSWYQQALGQGPQFIFQYYREEENGRGNFPPRFSGLQFPNYSSELNVNALELDDSALYLCASSLLAGLGGYTFGSGTRLTVV.

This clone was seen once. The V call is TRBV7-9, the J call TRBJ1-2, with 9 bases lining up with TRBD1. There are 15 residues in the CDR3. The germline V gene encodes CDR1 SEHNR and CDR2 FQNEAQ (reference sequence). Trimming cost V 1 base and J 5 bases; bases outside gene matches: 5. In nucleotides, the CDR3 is TGTGCCAGCAGCTTAGTGCAGGGACAGGGATATGGCTACACCTTC. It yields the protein CASSLVQGQGYGYTF.

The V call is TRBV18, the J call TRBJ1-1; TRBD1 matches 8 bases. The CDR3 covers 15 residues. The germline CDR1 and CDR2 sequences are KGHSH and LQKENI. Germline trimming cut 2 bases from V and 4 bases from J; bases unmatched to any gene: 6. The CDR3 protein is CASSPRSGGFTEAFF. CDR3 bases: TGTGCCAGCTCACCAAGATCAGGGGGCTTCACTGAAGCTTTCTTT. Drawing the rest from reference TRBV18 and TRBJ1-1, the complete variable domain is NAGVMQNPRHLVRRRGQEARLRCSPMKGHSHVYWYRQLPEEGLKFMVYLQKENIIDESGMPKERFSAEFPKEGPSILRIQQVVRGDSAAYFCASSPRSGGFTEAFFGQGTRLTVV.

CDR3 sequence: CASSIRRDDYGYTF. The DNA for the CDR3 is TGTGCCAGCTCCATCCGCAGGGACGACTATGGCTACACCTTC. The genes are TRBV18 and TRBJ1-2, with D maybe TRBD1 (5 bases). The germline gives CDR1 KGHSH, CDR2 LQKENI. CDR3 length: 14 residues. V shed 6 bases and J shed 3 bases, with 14 bases lying between them.

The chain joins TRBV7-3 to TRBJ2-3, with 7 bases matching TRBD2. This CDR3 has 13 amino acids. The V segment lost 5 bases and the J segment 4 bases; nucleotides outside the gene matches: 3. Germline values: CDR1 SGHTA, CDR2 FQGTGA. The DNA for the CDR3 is TGTGCCAGCAGCCTTGGGAGGGCAGATACGCAGTATTTT. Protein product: CASSLGRADTQYF.

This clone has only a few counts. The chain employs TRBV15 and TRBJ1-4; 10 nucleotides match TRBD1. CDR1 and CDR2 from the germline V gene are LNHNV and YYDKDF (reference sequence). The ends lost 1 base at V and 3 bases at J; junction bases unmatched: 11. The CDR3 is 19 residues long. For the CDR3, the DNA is TGTGCCACCAGCAGAGCTGAGACAGGGGGCTGGTGGGCTAATGAAAAACTGTTTTTT. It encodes CATSRAETGGWWANEKLFF. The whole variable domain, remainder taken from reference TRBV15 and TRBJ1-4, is DAMVIQNPRYQVTQFGKPVTLSCSQTLNHNVMYWYQQKSSQAPKLLFHYYDKDFNNEADTPDNFQSRRPNTSFCFLDIRSPGLGDTAMYLCATSRAETGGWWANEKLFFGSGTQLSVL.

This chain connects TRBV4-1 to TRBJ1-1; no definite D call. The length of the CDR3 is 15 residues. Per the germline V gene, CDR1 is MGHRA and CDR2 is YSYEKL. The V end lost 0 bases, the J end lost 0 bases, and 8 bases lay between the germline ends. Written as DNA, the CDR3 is TGCGCCAGCAGCCAAGAAACAGTCATGAACACTGAAGCTTTCTTT. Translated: CASSQETVMNTEAFF.

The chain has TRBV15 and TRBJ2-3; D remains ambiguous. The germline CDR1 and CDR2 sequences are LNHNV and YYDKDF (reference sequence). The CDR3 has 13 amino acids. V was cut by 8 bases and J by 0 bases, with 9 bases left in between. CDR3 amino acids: CATSFSSTDTQYF. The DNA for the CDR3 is TGTGCCACCTCCTTTTCAAGCACAGATACGCAGTATTTT.

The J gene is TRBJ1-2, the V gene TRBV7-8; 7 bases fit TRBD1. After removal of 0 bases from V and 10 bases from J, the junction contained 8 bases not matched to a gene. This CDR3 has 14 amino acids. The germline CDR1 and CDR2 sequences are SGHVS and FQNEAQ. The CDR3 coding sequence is TGTGCCAGCAGCTTAGCCGGGACAGCCGCCGCCTACACCTTC. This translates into CASSLAGTAAAYTF.

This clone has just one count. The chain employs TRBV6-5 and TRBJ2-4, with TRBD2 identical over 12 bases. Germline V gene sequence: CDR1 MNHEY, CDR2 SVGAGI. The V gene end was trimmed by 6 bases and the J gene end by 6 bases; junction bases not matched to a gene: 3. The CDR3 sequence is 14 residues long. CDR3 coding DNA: TGTGCCAGCAGGGAGGGACTAGCGGGAAACATTCAGTACTTC. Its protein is CASREGLAGNIQYF.

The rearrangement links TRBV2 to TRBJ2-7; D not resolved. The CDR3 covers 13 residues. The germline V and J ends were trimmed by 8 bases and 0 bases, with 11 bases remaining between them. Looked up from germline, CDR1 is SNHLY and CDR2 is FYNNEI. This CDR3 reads CASRPGSSYEQYF. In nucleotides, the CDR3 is TGTGCCAGCCGACCGGGCAGCTCCTACGAGCAGTACTTC. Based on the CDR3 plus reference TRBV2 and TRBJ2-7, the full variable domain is EPEVTQTPSHQVTQMGQEVILRCVPISNHLYFYWYRQILGQKVEFLVSFYNNEISEKSEIFDDQFSVERPDGSNFTLKIRSTKLEDSAMYFCASRPGSSYEQYFGPGTRLTVT.

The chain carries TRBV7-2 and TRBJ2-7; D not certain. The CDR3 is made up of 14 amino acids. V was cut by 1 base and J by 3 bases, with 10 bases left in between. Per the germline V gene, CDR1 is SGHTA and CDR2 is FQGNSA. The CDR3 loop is CASSLGWGNYEQYF. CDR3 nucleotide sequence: TGTGCCAGCAGCTTAGGTTGGGGAAACTACGAGCAGTACTTC. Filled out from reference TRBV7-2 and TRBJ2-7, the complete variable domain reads GAGVSQSPSNKVTEKGKDVELRCDPISGHTALYWYRQSLGQGLEFLIYFQGNSAPDKSGLPSDRFSAERTGGSVSTLTIQRTQQEDSAVYLCASSLGWGNYEQYFGPGTRLTVT.

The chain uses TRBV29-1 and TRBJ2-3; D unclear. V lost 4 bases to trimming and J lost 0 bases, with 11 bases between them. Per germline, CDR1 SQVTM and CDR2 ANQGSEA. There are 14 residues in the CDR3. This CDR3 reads CSVGPTASTDTQYF. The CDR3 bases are TGCAGCGTTGGACCCACAGCTAGCACAGATACGCAGTATTTT.

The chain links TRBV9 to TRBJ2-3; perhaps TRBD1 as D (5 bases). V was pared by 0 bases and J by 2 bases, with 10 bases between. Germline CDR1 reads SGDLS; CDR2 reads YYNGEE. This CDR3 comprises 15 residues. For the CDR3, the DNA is TGTGCCAGCAGCGTAGGGGGCGAATACACAGATACGCAGTATTTT. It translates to CASSVGGEYTDTQYF.

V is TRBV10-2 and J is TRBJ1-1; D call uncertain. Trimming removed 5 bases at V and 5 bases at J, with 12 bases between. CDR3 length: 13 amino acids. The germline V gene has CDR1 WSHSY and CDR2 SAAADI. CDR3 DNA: TGCGCCAGCAGTACCATGGGGAAGACTGAAGCTTTCTTT. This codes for CASSTMGKTEAFF.

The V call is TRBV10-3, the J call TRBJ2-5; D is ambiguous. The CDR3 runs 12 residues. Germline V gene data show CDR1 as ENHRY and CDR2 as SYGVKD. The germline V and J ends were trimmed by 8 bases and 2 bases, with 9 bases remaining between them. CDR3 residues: CAIGNRQETQYF. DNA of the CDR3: TGTGCCATCGGTAACAGACAAGAGACCCAGTACTTC.

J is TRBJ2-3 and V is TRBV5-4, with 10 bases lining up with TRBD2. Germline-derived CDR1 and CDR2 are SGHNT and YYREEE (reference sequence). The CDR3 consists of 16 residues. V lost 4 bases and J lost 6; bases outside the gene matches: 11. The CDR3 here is CASSPRLAGAGDTQYF. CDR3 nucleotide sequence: TGTGCCAGCAGCCCCCGCCTAGCGGGAGCAGGCGATACGCAGTATTTT.

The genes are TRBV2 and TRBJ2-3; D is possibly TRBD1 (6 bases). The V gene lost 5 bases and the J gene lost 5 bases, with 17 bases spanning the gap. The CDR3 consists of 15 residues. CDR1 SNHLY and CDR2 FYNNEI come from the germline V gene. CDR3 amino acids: CASSPSGGPQDTQYF. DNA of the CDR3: TGTGCCAGCAGTCCCTCTGGGGGCCCGCAAGATACGCAGTATTTT.

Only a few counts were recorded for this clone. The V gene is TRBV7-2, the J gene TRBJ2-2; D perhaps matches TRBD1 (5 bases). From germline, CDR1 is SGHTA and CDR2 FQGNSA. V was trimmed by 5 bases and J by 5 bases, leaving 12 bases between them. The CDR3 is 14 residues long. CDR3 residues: CASSPHQGTGELFF. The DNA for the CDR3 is TGTGCCAGCAGCCCCCATCAGGGAACCGGGGAGCTGTTTTTT.